One sample yielded the 26 T cell receptor beta chains listed below, sequenced in a study of cytomegalovirus exposure and HLA in healthy donors. Primers for the PCR totalled 60 Vbeta and 13 Jbeta. Sequencing used immunoSEQ multiplex PCR; TCRdb keeps in-frame clones, though not all of them. The repertoire consists of 99,000 or so clones, with less than 85% occurring once and the leading ten covering around 8.4%. The sequencing sample was made of PBMCs. All receptors come from a man aged 40-50 years in good health and CMV-seropositive.

This clone showed up just a few times. V is TRBV7-8 and J is TRBJ2-1, with D maybe TRBD1 (6 bases). CDR1 is SGHVS, CDR2 FQNEAQ, per germline. The V end lost 5 bases, the J end lost 4 bases, and 18 bases lay between the germline ends. CDR3 size: 16 residues. In DNA, the CDR3 is TGTGCCAGCAGCGTTTCAACAGGGATTAGGTACAATGAGCAGTTCTTC. Translated: CASSVSTGIRYNEQFF.

The chain has TRBV5-4 and TRBJ1-1; perhaps TRBD1 as D (5 bases). Trimming took off 4 bases at V and 7 bases at J, with 23 bases between the two ends. The germline V gene encodes CDR1 SGHNT and CDR2 YYREEE (reference sequence). The CDR3 contains 16 residues. CDR3: CASSPPADRPPNEAFF. Written as DNA, the CDR3 is TGTGCCAGCAGCCCACCCGCTGACAGACCCCCAAATGAAGCTTTCTTT.

The V call is TRBV28, the J call TRBJ2-1; 7 bases agree with TRBD2. V lost 8 bases, J lost 1 base, and 8 bases stayed unmatched. In germline, CDR1 is MDHEN, CDR2 SYDVKM. The CDR3 runs to 15 residues. The CDR3 region has the DNA TGTGCCAGCTGGTCGAGCGGGGAGTCCTACAATGAGCAGTTCTTC. Encoded protein: CASWSSGESYNEQFF.

This rearrangement joins TRBV7-2 to TRBJ1-1; 7 bases fit TRBD1. This CDR3 spans 13 amino acids. Germline V lookup: CDR1 SGHTA, CDR2 FQGNSA. V lost 5 bases to trimming and J lost 5 bases; unmatched junction nucleotides: 5. CDR3 in amino acids: CASSPTGRTEAFF. CDR3 in DNA: TGTGCCAGCAGCCCGACAGGGAGAACTGAAGCTTTCTTT.

The rearrangement uses TRBV7-2 and TRBJ1-1; D remains unclear. The CDR3 spans 13 residues. Trimming removed 1 base at V and 1 base at J, with 4 bases between. Germline CDR1 and CDR2: SGHTA and FQGNSA. CDR3 sequence (DNA): TGTGCCAGCAGCTTAGAACAGAACACTGAAGCTTTCTTT. Protein: CASSLEQNTEAFF.

The V gene is TRBV2, the J gene TRBJ2-7; 8 nucleotides line up with TRBD1. CDR1 SNHLY and CDR2 FYNNEI come from the germline V gene. This CDR3 comprises 13 residues. J lost 6 bases, V lost 4 bases, and 5 bases had no gene match. CDR3 in amino acids: CASSVRTGFEQYF. The CDR3 bases are TGTGCCAGCAGTGTACGGACAGGGTTCGAGCAGTACTTC.

The chain joins TRBV11-1 to TRBJ2-7, with 9 bases aligning to TRBD1. V was pared by 2 bases and J by 4 bases, with 6 bases of the junction left unmatched. The CDR3 is 15 residues long. Germline-derived CDR1 and CDR2 are SGHAT and FQDESV (reference sequence). CDR3 sequence: CASSLRGQGRYEQYF. CDR3 DNA: TGTGCCAGCAGCTTAAGGGGACAGGGTCGGTACGAGCAGTACTTC.

The sample holds a few counts of this clone. The V gene is TRBV15, the J gene TRBJ1-3, with D tentatively TRBD1 (5 bases). Germline V CDR1 and CDR2: LNHNV, YYDKDF (reference sequence). Between the trimmed V and J ends, which lost 1 base and 7 bases, there was a span of 8 bases. The CDR3 totals 13 residues. The CDR3 region is CATSRGGDNTIYF. As DNA, the CDR3 is TGTGCCACCAGCAGAGGGGGGGACAACACCATATATTTT.

The sample holds a few counts of this clone. This chain joins TRBV14 and TRBJ1-1; D gene unclear. CDR3 length: 13 amino acids. Germline V gene sequence: CDR1 SGHDN, CDR2 FVKESK. Deletions cut 6 bases from V and 1 base from J, with 9 bases between. The CDR3 loop is CASRRAGNTEAFF. The CDR3 DNA follows: TGTGCCAGCAGACGAGCAGGGAACACTGAAGCTTTCTTT.

The CDR3 bases are TGTGCCAGCAGCTTGTCAGGGGCCGGACAGCCCCAGCATTTT. Its protein product is CASSLSGAGQPQHF. The gene calls are TRBV5-6 and TRBJ1-5; possible D gene TRBD1, 6 bases. Germline values: CDR1 SGHDT, CDR2 YYEEEE. V shed 1 base and J shed 7 bases, with 12 bases lying between them. This CDR3 has 14 residues.

J is TRBJ1-5 and V is TRBV7-9; possible D gene TRBD1, 6 bases. The germline CDR1 and CDR2 sequences are SEHNR and FQNEAQ (reference sequence). Trimming shortened V by 4 bases and J by 0 bases, and 10 bases separated the two germline ends. The CDR3 spans 15 residues. The CDR3 nucleotides are TGTGCCAGCAGCTCTCAGGGGAATAGCAATCAGCCCCAGCATTTT. Translation gives CASSSQGNSNQPQHF.

The chain links TRBV9 to TRBJ2-1, with D maybe TRBD1 (6 bases). This CDR3 contains 15 residues. V was pared by 0 bases and J by 5 bases, with 12 bases between. Germline V CDR1 and CDR2: SGDLS, YYNGEE. The CDR3 here is CASSVEVGANNEQFF. Written as DNA, the CDR3 is TGTGCCAGCAGCGTAGAGGTGGGGGCCAACAATGAGCAGTTCTTC.

In DNA, the CDR3 is TGCGCCAGCAGTGAACAGATCACCGGGGAGCTGTTTTTT. Protein sequence: CASSEQITGELFF. The chain uses TRBV10-1 and TRBJ2-2; no firm D call. Trimming removed 3 bases from V and 4 bases from J, with 6 bases in between. Germline V gene lookup returns CDR1 WNHNN and CDR2 SYGVQD (reference sequence). The CDR3 is 13 residues long.

The chain is built from TRBV9 and TRBJ2-1, with a possible D match to TRBD2 (6 bases). Germline CDR1 is SGDLS and CDR2 is YYNGEE. This CDR3 spans 14 amino acids. Deletions cut 2 bases from V and 4 bases from J, with 10 bases between. The CDR3 loop is CASSVTGLYNEQFF. In DNA, the CDR3 is TGTGCCAGCAGCGTCACGGGACTTTACAATGAGCAGTTCTTC.

This clone appeared a few times. The gene calls are TRBV19 and TRBJ2-5; possibly TRBD1 for D (6 bases). Between the trimmed V and J ends, which lost 4 bases and 5 bases, there was a span of 11 bases. This CDR3 has 13 amino acids. Germline V gene lookup returns CDR1 LNHDA and CDR2 SQIVND (reference sequence). The CDR3 region is CASSKQGKETQYF. As DNA, the CDR3 is TGTGCCAGTAGTAAGCAGGGGAAGGAGACCCAGTACTTC.

This chain joins TRBV4-1 and TRBJ1-3; 10 positions match TRBD1. CDR1 MGHRA and CDR2 YSYEKL come from the germline V gene. The CDR3 totals 16 residues. V trimming: 5 bases; J trimming: 6 bases; junction bases outside the gene matches: 10. The CDR3, as DNA: TGCGCCAGCAGCTACGGGACAGGGGACATCTTAAACACCATATATTTT. It codes for CASSYGTGDILNTIYF.

The rearrangement joins TRBV5-1 to TRBJ1-5; 7 bases align to TRBD1. V dropped 4 bases and J dropped 3; count of bases not matched to a gene: 4. Germline V CDR1 and CDR2: SGHRS, YFSETQ. The CDR3 has 14 residues. The CDR3 nucleotides are TGCGCCAGCAGCCCGGGACAGACCAATCAGCCCCAGCATTTT. Translating it yields CASSPGQTNQPQHF.

The chain couples TRBV7-9 to TRBJ1-6, with a weak D call TRBD1 (6 bases). Deletions cut 5 bases from V and 8 bases from J, with 10 bases between. CDR1 SEHNR and CDR2 FQNEAQ come from the germline V gene (reference sequence). The CDR3 extends over 13 amino acids. The CDR3 region is CASSPPGDSPLHF. CDR3 coding DNA: TGTGCCAGCAGCCCGCCAGGGGATTCACCCCTCCACTTT.

This clone turned up a few times. The rearrangement uses TRBV6-6 and TRBJ1-5; 7 nucleotides agree with TRBD1. Germline V CDR1 and CDR2: MNHNY, SVGAGI (reference sequence). V shed 8 bases and J 3 bases; nucleotides not matched to a gene: 7. The CDR3 runs to 14 residues. The CDR3, as DNA: TGTGCCAGCGCCAGGGACAGCCCCAATCAGCCCCAGCATTTT. It encodes CASARDSPNQPQHF.

This clone was seen a handful of times. V is TRBV30 and J is TRBJ1-3; a weak D match, TRBD1 (5 bases). CDR1 GTSNPN and CDR2 SVGIG come from the germline V gene (reference sequence). V lost 1 base and J lost 0, with 7 bases in between. The CDR3 is 14 residues long. The CDR3 sequence: CAWSGQYSGNTIYF. The CDR3 DNA reads TGTGCCTGGAGTGGACAGTACTCTGGAAACACCATATATTTT.

This clone was recorded only once. The chain recombines TRBV27 with TRBJ1-6; 11 positions match TRBD1. Germline CDR1 MNHEY, CDR2 SMNVEV (reference sequence). The CDR3 loop spans 16 amino acids. V shed 6 bases and J 8 bases; nucleotides not matched to a gene: 9. Here the CDR3 reads CASRAGTGGLDSPLHF. CDR3 bases: TGTGCCAGCAGAGCCGGGACAGGGGGTTTGGATTCACCCCTCCACTTT.

The gene calls are TRBV2 and TRBJ1-2; the match to TRBD1 covers 8 bases. The CDR3 runs to 13 residues. V shed 7 bases, J shed 3 bases, and the junction held 4 bases outside the gene matches. Germline V CDR1 and CDR2: SNHLY, FYNNEI. In DNA, the CDR3 is TGTGCCAGCAACGGACAGGGACACTATGGCTACACCTTC. Residues: CASNGQGHYGYTF. The variable domain in full, completed from reference TRBV2 and TRBJ1-2, reads EPEVTQTPSHQVTQMGQEVILRCVPISNHLYFYWYRQILGQKVEFLVSFYNNEISEKSEIFDDQFSVERPDGSNFTLKIRSTKLEDSAMYFCASNGQGHYGYTFGSGTRLTVV.

This chain connects TRBV11-2 to TRBJ2-7; D is unresolved. CDR1 is SGHAT and CDR2 is FQNNGV in the germline V gene. Trimming shortened V by 4 bases and J by 1 base, and 8 bases separated the two germline ends. The CDR3 consists of 13 residues. The CDR3 region has the DNA TGTGCCAGCAGCTCACCGGGTTCCTACGAGCAGTACTTC. Translation gives CASSSPGSYEQYF.

In nucleotides, the CDR3 is TGTGCCAGCAGCTCCGATGGGACAGGGGGCACCGGGGAGCTGTTTTTT. Translating gives CASSSDGTGGTGELFF. V is TRBV5-4 and J is TRBJ2-2, with 11 bases that match TRBD1. Trimming cost V 3 bases and J 4 bases; bases outside gene matches: 5. CDR3 length equals 16 residues. Germline V gene data show CDR1 as SGHNT and CDR2 as YYREEE (reference sequence).

The V gene is TRBV29-1, the J gene TRBJ1-3; D uncertain. Germline CDR1 and CDR2: SQVTM and ANQGSEA. The CDR3 has 13 residues. V was shortened by 4 bases and J by 3 bases, with 10 bases between the two germline ends. DNA of the CDR3: TGCAGCGTTGGGGGAAGCGGTGGAAACACCATATATTTT. This translates into CSVGGSGGNTIYF.

This clone showed up just a few times. The V gene is TRBV4-2, the J gene TRBJ2-1, with 7 bases that match TRBD2. Germline trimming cut 4 bases from V and 2 bases from J; bases unmatched to any gene: 5. This CDR3 has 15 residues. Per the germline V gene, CDR1 is LGHNA and CDR2 is YNFKEQ. This chain's CDR3 is CASSLPAGTYNEQFF. The CDR3 DNA sequence: TGTGCCAGCAGCCTCCCAGCGGGAACCTACAATGAGCAGTTCTTC.